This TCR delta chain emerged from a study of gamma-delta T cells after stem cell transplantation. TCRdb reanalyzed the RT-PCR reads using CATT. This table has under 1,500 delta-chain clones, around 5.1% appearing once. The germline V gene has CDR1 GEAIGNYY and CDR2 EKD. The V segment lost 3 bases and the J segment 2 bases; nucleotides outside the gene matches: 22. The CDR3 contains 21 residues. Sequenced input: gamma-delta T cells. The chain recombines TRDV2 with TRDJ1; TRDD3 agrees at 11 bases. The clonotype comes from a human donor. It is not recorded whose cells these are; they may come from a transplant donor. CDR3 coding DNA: TGTGCCTGTGACTTGATGTCGGCGGGGCTGGGGGATACCCGACGAACCGATAAACTCATCTTT. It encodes CACDLMSAGLGDTRRTDKLIF.